These 3 T cell receptor beta chains were all obtained from the same sample, sequenced in a study of response to subunit inactivated influenza vaccine. One entry per CDR3 protein results from TCRdb running MiXCR on the RT-PCR reads. The table shows around 530,000 distinct CDR3 sequences, with roughly 10% occurring only once. The specimen comprised PBMCs from blood, sampled on the day of vaccination. These receptors came from a man aged 45-65 years who received an inactivated influenza vaccine.

This chain joins TRBV13 and TRBJ1-5; TRBD1 matches at 7 bases. The CDR3 runs to 15 residues. V was pared by 5 bases and J by 6 bases, with 10 bases of the junction left unmatched. Germline V lookup: CDR1 PRHDT, CDR2 FYEKMQ (reference sequence). The CDR3 reads CASSPVRGGGQPQHF. For the CDR3, the DNA is TGTGCCAGCAGCCCGGTCAGGGGGGGAGGTCAGCCCCAGCATTTT.

This clonotype was recorded many times. This sequence joins TRBV5-1 and TRBJ2-7; D is perhaps TRBD1 (5 bases). The CDR3 extends over 12 amino acids. Germline V gene sequence: CDR1 SGHRS, CDR2 YFSETQ. V lost 3 bases to trimming and J lost 3 bases, with 7 bases between them. Here the CDR3 DNA reads TGCGCCAGCAGCTCGGACATCTACGAGCAGTACTTC. Amino acids: CASSSDIYEQYF. Supplemented by reference TRBV5-1 and TRBJ2-7, the full variable domain reads KAGVTQTPRYLIKTRGQQVTLSCSPISGHRSVSWYQQTPGQGLQFLFEYFSETQRNKGNFPGRFSGRQFSNSRSEMNVSTLELGDSALYLCASSSDIYEQYFGPGTRLTVT.

The chain uses TRBV4-1 and TRBJ2-2; the D gene is possibly TRBD2 (6 bases). The germline V gene encodes CDR1 MGHRA and CDR2 YSYEKL. The V and J ends lost 4 bases and 6 bases respectively, with 15 bases between them. This CDR3 contains 15 residues. CDR3 in amino acids: CASSPGGLYAGELFF. In nucleotides, the CDR3 is TGCGCCAGCAGCCCCGGGGGACTTTACGCCGGGGAGCTGTTTTTT.